Listed below are T cell receptor beta chains from one sample, sequenced in a study of spatial heterogeneity in lung cancer. TCRdb ran MiXCR on the 5' RACE reads and lists one entry per CDR3 protein. The repertoire holds over 85,000 distinct CDR3 sequences, with approximately 20% as singletons. Sequences were derived from PBMCs, sampled at follow-up. Receptors were obtained from a male donor with early-stage non-small cell lung cancer. The CDR3 runs from the conserved cysteine through the conserved F or W. D genes are given only for firm matches. Not every row has a clone size; where given, it reads once, few, many or a size class.

TRBD1,.,TRBV14,TRBJ1-2,15,TGTGCCAGCAGCCAACTTACAGGGGGCAGGGATGGCTACACCTTC,CASSQLTGGRDGYTF
.,few,TRBV27,TRBJ1-4,14,TGTGCCAGCAAAACCACACAGGGTAATGAAAAACTGTTTTTT,CASKTTQGNEKLFF
TRBD2,many,TRBV11-2,TRBJ2-1,16,TGTGCCAGCAGCTTAGGTCTAGCGGGGCCATACAATGAGCAGTTCTTC,CASSLGLAGPYNEQFF
.,.,TRBV27,TRBJ1-5,15,TGTGCCAGCAGTTTATTAGGGCAGGGTGGGCAGCCCCAGCATTTT,CASSLLGQGGQPQHF
.,.,TRBV7-2,TRBJ1-1,15,TGTGCCAGCAGCTTTTCAGGGTCCGTTAACACTGAAGCTTTCTTT,CASSFSGSVNTEAFF
.,few,TRBV20-1,TRBJ2-6,11,TGCAGTGCTCTAGTTACAGGCGTCCTGACTTTC,CSALVTGVLTF
.,few,TRBV27,TRBJ2-2,15,TGTGCCAGCAGCGTCCTCCGGGGTCGAGCCGGGGAGCTGTTTTTT,CASSVLRGRAGELFF
.,.,TRBV18,TRBJ1-2,13,TGTGCCAGCTCACCACCGGGCTACTATGGCTACACCTTC,CASSPPGYYGYTF
.,many,TRBV2,TRBJ2-3,14,TGTGCCAGCAGCTTACTAGGTTCCTCAGATACGCAGTATTTT,CASSLLGSSDTQYF
.,.,TRBV18,TRBJ2-7,15,TGTGCCAGCTCACCAACGACGGATAGCTCCTACGAGCAGTACTTC,CASSPTTDSSYEQYF
.,few,TRBV12-3/TRBV12-4,TRBJ1-4,13,TGTGCCAGCAGTTTGACGCTTTCTGAAAAACTGTTTTTT,CASSLTLSEKLFF
TRBD2,.,TRBV18,TRBJ2-3,15,TGTGCCAGCTCACCGGTGCGGGGGGTTGGTGATACGCAGTATTTT,CASSPVRGVGDTQYF
.,many,TRBV4-2,TRBJ2-3,14,TGTGCCAGCAGCCAAGATTGGGGACAATATACGCAGTATTTT,CASSQDWGQYTQYF
.,.,TRBV28,TRBJ2-2,16,TGTGCCAGCAGACCAAATGCCCAGGGTAACACCGGGGAGCTGTTTTTT,CASRPNAQGNTGELFF
TRBD1,.,TRBV20-1,TRBJ2-7,12,TGCAGTGCTACACAGGGGAACTACGAGCAGTACTTC,CSATQGNYEQYF
.,.,TRBV29-1,TRBJ1-1,13,TGCAGCGTGGCAGGTCGTATGAACACTGAAGCTTTCTTT,CSVAGRMNTEAFF
TRBD1,few,TRBV10-2,TRBJ1-3,14,TGCGCCAGCACCGAGGGGGCGAGAGGAAACACCATATATTTT,CASTEGARGNTIYF
.,.,TRBV7-9,TRBJ2-5,13,TGTGCCAGCACCTTGAGGGACCAAGAGACCCAGTACTTC,CASTLRDQETQYF
.,.,TRBV9,TRBJ2-2,19,TGTGCCAGCAGCGCATCTTCGACCAGCGCCCGGATATCGGCCGGGGAGCTGTTTTTT,CASSASSTSARISAGELFF
.,.,TRBV6-5,TRBJ2-5,15,TGTGCCAGCAGTTACTCGGTCGGGTACCAAGAGACCCAGTACTTC,CASSYSVGYQETQYF
.,few,TRBV5-6,TRBJ1-6,16,TGTGCCAGCAGCTTGGTACCAGGGGCCGCTAATTCACCCCTCCACTTT,CASSLVPGAANSPLHF
.,few,TRBV20-1,TRBJ2-7,14,TGCAGTGCTAGTAATCCTCGGGTAAGCCACGAGCAGTACTTC,CSASNPRVSHEQYF
.,few,TRBV29-1,TRBJ2-1,14,TGCAGCGTTGGAACTGCTAATAATTACAATGAGCAGTTCTTC,CSVGTANNYNEQFF
.,.,TRBV7-2,TRBJ1-3,16,TGTGCCAGCAGCCCCGATGAATATGCGGCGGGAAACACCATATATTTT,CASSPDEYAAGNTIYF
.,many,TRBV29-1,TRBJ2-7,12,TGCAGCGCCGGGGACGGCTCCTACGAGCAGTACTTC,CSAGDGSYEQYF
TRBD2,.,TRBV19,TRBJ2-3,15,TGTGCCAGTAGTTCTAGCGGGCTATACACAGATACGCAGTATTTT,CASSSSGLYTDTQYF
.,many,TRBV4-1,TRBJ2-5,16,TGCGCCAGCAGCCAAGTCGCTCCCGGGCCCCAAGAGACCCAGTACTTC,CASSQVAPGPQETQYF
.,.,TRBV2,TRBJ2-7,14,TGTGCCAGCAGTGCCACCGGGTACGAGAGCGAGCAGTACTTC,CASSATGYESEQYF
.,.,TRBV5-1,TRBJ2-5,14,TGCGCCAGCAGCTTTAATGGGGCCCAAGAGACCCAGTACTTC,CASSFNGAQETQYF
.,many,TRBV5-1,TRBJ2-5,14,TGCGCCAGCAGCCCCGGGGGCCTCCAAGAGACCCAGTACTTC,CASSPGGLQETQYF
.,few,TRBV5-1,TRBJ2-7,13,TGCGCCAGCAGCTTGCTCCTCTCCTACGAGCAGTACTTC,CASSLLLSYEQYF
.,.,TRBV19,TRBJ1-1,17,TGTGCCAGTAAGGGTATAGCGTCGAGACACCTGAACACTGAAGCTTTCTTT,CASKGIASRHLNTEAFF
.,few,TRBV3-1,TRBJ2-1,13,TGTGCCAGCAGCCAAGGGAGGAGCGGAGAGCAGTTCTTC,CASSQGRSGEQFF
TRBD2,many,TRBV7-8,TRBJ2-1,16,TGTGCCAGCAGCTTAGTTCCGCCTAGCGGAATCAATGAGCAGTTCTTC,CASSLVPPSGINEQFF
.,.,TRBV5-1,TRBJ2-5,13,TGCGCCAGCAGCTTGGATCAGGGGCAGACCCAGTACTTC,CASSLDQGQTQYF
.,many,TRBV20-1,TRBJ2-3,12,TGCAGTGCTAGCGGAAGCACAGATACGCAGTATTTT,CSASGSTDTQYF
.,.,TRBV5-1,TRBJ2-2,17,TGCGCCAGCAGCTTAGCTCCTAAAAGCGAAGGTACCGGGGAGCTGTTTTTT,CASSLAPKSEGTGELFF
.,.,TRBV24-1,TRBJ2-5,13,TGTGCCACCAGTGATCAGTGGCGAGAGACCCAGTACTTC,CATSDQWRETQYF
.,few,TRBV20-1,TRBJ2-2,13,TGCAGTGCTAGAACAGGGCGCACCGGGGAGCTGTTTTTT,CSARTGRTGELFF
.,few,TRBV18,TRBJ2-1,14,TGTGCCAGCTCACCACTAGCGGTAAGGGATGAGCAGTTCTTC,CASSPLAVRDEQFF
.,.,TRBV6-1,TRBJ2-3,13,TGTGCCAGCAACTGGGACACTATCGATACGCAGTATTTT,CASNWDTIDTQYF
.,many,TRBV9,TRBJ2-5,13,TGTGCCAGCAGCACCGGACACCAAGAGACCCAGTACTTC,CASSTGHQETQYF
TRBD1,many,TRBV6-6,TRBJ2-1,14,TGTGCCAGCAGTTTAAGACAGGGGGGTAGCGAGCAGTTCTTC,CASSLRQGGSEQFF
.,many,TRBV18,TRBJ1-1,13,TGTGCCAGCTCCCCACAGGGGAACACTGAAGCTTTCTTT,CASSPQGNTEAFF
.,.,TRBV30,TRBJ1-3,15,TGTGTCTATAGAAGGGACATTTTCTCTGGAAACACCATATATTTT,CVYRRDIFSGNTIYF
TRBD2,.,TRBV18,TRBJ2-5,17,TGTGCCAGCTCACTTTCGACTAGCGGGAGTCCCCAAGAGACCCAGTACTTC,CASSLSTSGSPQETQYF
TRBD2,many,TRBV7-3,TRBJ2-2,15,TGTGCCAGCAGCTTACTCAGCGGGAGTGCCGGGGAGCTGTTTTTT,CASSLLSGSAGELFF
.,few,TRBV9,TRBJ2-3,14,TGTGCCAGCAGCGTAGAAGCCGGGGCAGATACGCAGTATTTT,CASSVEAGADTQYF
.,few,TRBV30,TRBJ1-4,13,TGTGCCGTGACACGCACCATTTCTGAAAAACTGTTTTTT,CAVTRTISEKLFF
TRBD1,.,TRBV4-1,TRBJ1-4,16,TGCGCCAGCAGCCAAGATTGGGGACAGAGAAATGAAAAACTGTTTTTT,CASSQDWGQRNEKLFF
.,few,TRBV6-5,TRBJ2-3,16,TGTGCCAGCAGTCCCATGGGATTTAGCAGTCCAGATACGCAGTATTTT,CASSPMGFSSPDTQYF
TRBD1,.,TRBV5-8,TRBJ2-7,17,TGTGCCAGCAGCTTGCTTGGCAAAGGACAGGGGTCCTACGAGCAGTACTTC,CASSLLGKGQGSYEQYF
.,.,TRBV27,TRBJ1-1,13,TGTGCCAGCGCACAGGGCGCGAACACTGAAGCTATCTTT,CASAQGANTEAIF